Each of the 10 T cell receptor beta chains below was sequenced from the same sample in a study of blood T cell repertoires in COVID-19. The protocol was immunoSEQ multiplex PCR, while the TCRdb copy is restricted to in-frame clones and leaves out a portion. The table lists around 240,000 clones, roughly 86% of them singletons. The sequenced material came from peripheral blood. Receptors originate from a woman aged 25 to 39 who had recovered from COVID-19.

This chain uses TRBV15 with TRBJ1-3; 7 positions agree with TRBD1. This CDR3 region has 14 residues. Germline V gene lookup returns CDR1 LNHNV and CDR2 YYDKDF (reference sequence). Trimming took 9 bases from V and 2 from J; bases not matched to a gene: 7. In DNA form, the CDR3 reads TGTGCCACAAGGGGACAGAGCACTGGAAACACCATATATTTT. Protein product: CATRGQSTGNTIYF.

V and J are TRBV15 and TRBJ1-2; TRBD1 is a possible D gene (6 bases). Trimming took off 8 bases at V and 8 bases at J, with 18 bases between the two ends. Per germline, CDR1 LNHNV and CDR2 YYDKDF (reference sequence). The CDR3 extends over 13 amino acids. In nucleotides, the CDR3 is TGTGCCACCGACAGGTCCCTCGGAGAGGGCTACACCTTC. Translating gives CATDRSLGEGYTF.

The chain has TRBV7-3 and TRBJ2-3; TRBD2 aligns across 9 bases. The junction had 17 bases not matched to a gene; V was cut back by 4 bases and J by 3 bases. CDR1 and CDR2 (germline): SGHTA, FQGTGA. This CDR3 spans 19 amino acids. The CDR3 sequence: CASSSMGRRSGGSTDTQYF. CDR3 bases: TGTGCCAGCAGCTCCATGGGGAGGCGTAGCGGGGGATCGACAGATACGCAGTATTTT.

V gene TRBV6-6 combines with J gene TRBJ1-6; D is possibly TRBD1 (5 bases). Germline V gives CDR1 MNHNY, CDR2 SVGAGI (reference sequence). V lost 5 bases to trimming and J lost 0 bases, with 14 bases between them. The CDR3 extends over 17 amino acids. DNA for the CDR3: TGTGCCAGCAGTCCTACGGGGGTGAGCTCCTATAATTCACCCCTCCACTTT. It translates to CASSPTGVSSYNSPLHF.

The rearrangement links TRBV2 to TRBJ1-6; tentatively, D is TRBD1 (5 bases). From germline, CDR1 is SNHLY and CDR2 FYNNEI. This CDR3 is 13 amino acids long. Trimming pared 6 bases from V and 6 bases from J, leaving 9 bases between. CDR3 loop: CASRQGLNSPLHF. CDR3 DNA sequence: TGTGCCAGCAGGCAGGGCCTTAATTCACCCCTCCACTTT.

The V gene is TRBV4-1, the J gene TRBJ2-3; possibly TRBD1 for D (6 bases). V lost 11 bases, J lost 3 bases, and 15 bases lay in between. This CDR3 region has 13 residues. Germline values: CDR1 MGHRA, CDR2 YSYEKL. The DNA of the CDR3 is TGCGCCTCCCGAGGGGGTGGAACAGATACGCAGTATTTT. Amino acids: CASRGGGTDTQYF.

The CDR3 protein is CASSLFNGPYEQYF. The CDR3 coding sequence is TGCGCCAGCAGCTTGTTTAACGGTCCCTACGAGCAGTACTTC. The chain is built from TRBV5-1 and TRBJ2-7; no reliable D call. Deletions cut 1 base from V and 2 bases from J, with 10 bases between. This CDR3 comprises 14 residues. Germline V gives CDR1 SGHRS, CDR2 YFSETQ.

The CDR3 loop is CASTGGGEKLFF. CDR3 nucleotides: TGTGCCAGCACCGGGGGGGGTGAAAAACTGTTTTTT. This chain connects TRBV11-2 to TRBJ1-4, with TRBD1 as a possible D gene (5 bases). In germline, CDR1 is SGHAT, CDR2 FQNNGV. This CDR3 comprises 12 residues. V gave up 7 bases and J gave up 7 bases, with 10 bases separating them.

The chain links TRBV3-1 (or the pseudogene TRBV3-2) to TRBJ1-6; D not certain. CDR3 length: 14 residues. V was pared by 1 base and J by 8 bases, with 9 bases between. Looked up from germline, CDR1 is LGHDT and CDR2 is YNNKEL (reference sequence). The DNA of the CDR3 is TGTGCCAGCAGCCAAGGCCCTATAGATTCACCCCTCCACTTT. Protein: CASSQGPIDSPLHF.

This rearrangement joins TRBV6-5 to TRBJ1-3; no clear D gene. CDR1 and CDR2 (germline): MNHEY, SVGAGI. The CDR3 is made up of 15 amino acids. V dropped 0 bases and J dropped 2 bases, with 8 bases sitting between them. The CDR3 is CASSYSAGTGNTIYF. The CDR3 bases are TGTGCCAGCAGTTACTCAGCCGGGACTGGAAACACCATATATTTT.